This T cell receptor (beta chain) was observed in a study of long-term antiretroviral therapy in people with HIV. The study's findings and limits: Diversity rose after ART but stayed below transplant donor controls. Repertoire dominance by clones expanded before ART was seen at all time points.

With regard to this clone: Its antigen is not known.

This was the immunoSEQ v3.0 assay at survey level. Here immunoSEQ multiplex PCR was the method, and the copy in TCRdb shows in-frame clones only, minus some. The top ten hold over 4.5% of the sample, which has about 25,000 clones, around four fifths seen once. Every specimen provided roughly 0.9-10 million cryopreserved PBMC before DNA extraction took place. The material was unsorted PBMCs, obtained 3 years after starting antiretroviral therapy. The TCR sequence derives from a man between 18 and 35 years old with HIV.

The CDR3 reads CASTQGTLSEKLFF. The DNA of the CDR3 is TGTGCCAGCACTCAGGGGACTTTGTCTGAAAAACTGTTTTTT. V is TRBV6-1 and J is TRBJ1-4; D may be TRBD1 (6 bases). The V gene's germline CDR1 is MNHNS and CDR2 SASEGT. This CDR3 has 14 amino acids. Deletions cut 7 bases from V and 7 bases from J, with 16 bases between.